This T cell receptor beta chain was recorded in a study of radiation and T cells in renal cell carcinoma (dated by TCRdb to 2019 to 2021). Background on the whole study: The samples were obtained from a clinical trial, where primary renal cell carcinomas were treated with 15 Gy stereotactic body radiation therapy and then removed by nephrectomy 4 weeks afterward. In the roughly 54 samples combined, 4,016,671 unique CDR3 nucleotide sequences were found, encoding roughly 3,000,000 unique CDR3 amino acid sequences. In total, 50 to 60 samples underwent TCR beta sequencing: approximately 25 tumors plus 27 peripheral blood samples.

The germline V gene (reference sequence) supplies CDR1 SEHNR and CDR2 FQNEAQ. Counted from cysteine to phenylalanine, this CDR3 has 16 amino acids. The kept DNA is CDR3 alone, 48 bases in frame from the first base. At the junction V is shortened by 4 bases and J by 0 bases, with 15 bases in between. Sample time point, as interpreted from the label and publication: blood 2 weeks post-SBRT. The treatment or condition label for this specimen denotes: 15 Gy SBRT to primary tumor, nephrectomy 4 weeks later. To follow tumor-enriched clonotypes, serial peripheral blood was collected from radiation-treated patients at baseline and at 2 weeks and 4 weeks after SBRT. Renal cell carcinoma with clear cell pathology was present in all patients. Genomic DNA for TCR sequencing was prepared using the QIAamp DNA Blood Mini Kit (Qiagen). The analyses included just those samples that passed every quality control check.

As for this clone: This receptor's antigen is unknown. Base qualities are not provided; no much larger clone lies one nucleotide away.

The study at large found these results: In blood, the top tumor clonotypes increased between baseline and 2 weeks post-radiation and then shrank by 4 weeks, which suggests that tumor-resident clones expanded only transiently. Tracking of blood repertoire dynamics stopped at roughly 29 days after treatment, with no follow-up past that point. Effects of radiation dose or scheduling on the TCR repertoire could not be addressed with the single-armed trial design. No pretreatment tumor biopsies were available, so the baseline intratumoral presence of clonotypes could not be determined.

The immunoSEQ kit was used, according to the manufacturer's recommendations, to generate TCR beta libraries from genomic DNA. For library preparation, a first multiplex PCR was performed with proprietary primers, followed by a second PCR in which unique barcodes were added, and bead cleanups were performed after each round. Each sample batch included a kit-provided positive control reaction and a negative control reaction. The final libraries were assessed on an Agilent 4200 TapeStation D1000 ScreenTape, pooled by volume, and quantified by qPCR. Sequencing was performed on an Illumina NextSeq500 using a MidOutput 150-cycle cartridge, with 156 Read1 cycles, 15 Index1 cycles, and the kit custom primers. The pooled library was loaded at roughly 0.93 pM, with a roughly 20% PhiX control spiked in. As for the authors' bioinformatics: Vendor-processed data were analyzed in R, and a clonotype was defined as all T cells sharing the same CDR3 nucleotide sequence. For clone abundance analyses, frequencies were normalized to the 10,000 most abundant clones in each sample. Before analysis, public T cell clones were removed, and these numbered fewer than six per sample on average. Tumor-enriched clonotypes and baseline blood-enriched clonotypes were defined as those with an abundance difference of at least 32-fold between compartments. A beta-binomial differential abundance model was applied to find clonotypes that expanded or contracted between blood time points. Tumor-blood repertoire similarity was measured with the Baroni-Urbani and Buser coefficient, and group comparisons used two-tailed Wilcoxon tests in R. As stored in TCRdb, this immuneACCESS dataset retains in-frame rearrangements with V and J assigned. A fraction of the clones does not appear; measured against another copy, unresolved V genes explain less than half of the discrepancy, and the remainder lacks a known reason. The DNA was the basis for D and trimming; V, J and clone size are from that table. The sample contains around 130,000 clones, about 81% of them found a single time. The ten largest clones add up to over 1.5% of the sample.

The receptor was derived from a woman aged 60 to 75 with renal cell carcinoma. Sequenced here: blood, sampled from a patient whose treatment included radiotherapy and nephrectomy. This chain joins TRBV7-9 to TRBJ1-1; TRBD1 could be the D gene, as 5 bases match. The CDR3 sequence is CASSSVDAGVNTEAFF. Read as DNA, the sequence is TGTGCCAGCAGCTCGGTCGACGCGGGGGTGAACACTGAAGCTTTCTTT.